These 17 T cell receptor beta chains share one sample of origin, sequenced in a study of cytomegalovirus exposure and HLA in healthy donors. PCR primers comprised 60 Vbeta and 13 Jbeta primers. Generated by immunoSEQ multiplex PCR, the TCRdb table keeps only in-frame clones and is missing some. The table records just under 95,000 clones, around 85% of them present only once. Sequenced material: PBMCs. The receptors derive from a girl aged 2-10 years in good health and CMV-seropositive.

The J gene is TRBJ1-1, the V gene TRBV6-1; D is ambiguous. Germline V lookup: CDR1 MNHNS, CDR2 SASEGT. Trimming shortened V by 7 bases and J by 4 bases, and 4 bases separated the two germline ends. The CDR3 sequence is 10 residues long. Here the CDR3 DNA reads TGTGCCAGCACTTTCACTGAAGCTTTCTTT. It codes for CASTFTEAFF.

This chain connects TRBV10-3 to TRBJ1-1; perhaps TRBD1 as D (6 bases). Trimming removed 2 bases at V and 1 base at J, with 11 bases between. This CDR3 has 15 amino acids. In germline, CDR1 is ENHRY, CDR2 SYGVKD. As DNA, the CDR3 is TGTGCCATCAGTGAGGGATGGGGACAGAACACTGAAGCTTTCTTT. Residues: CAISEGWGQNTEAFF.

V is TRBV20-1 and J is TRBJ2-7; weak D call: TRBD1 (6 bases). Germline values: CDR1 DFQATT, CDR2 SNEGSKA (reference sequence). Trimming cost V 3 bases and J 6 bases, with 9 bases left between them. This CDR3 contains 11 residues. The CDR3 spells CSASRGSEQYF. The CDR3 DNA sequence: TGCAGTGCTAGTAGGGGGTCCGAGCAGTACTTC.

The V call is TRBV27, the J call TRBJ2-6; TRBD1 matches at 7 bases. In germline, CDR1 is MNHEY, CDR2 SMNVEV (reference sequence). This CDR3 spans 18 amino acids. Trimming at V came to 2 bases and at J to 2 bases, leaving 9 bases not matched to a gene. The CDR3 region has the DNA TGTGCCAGCAGTTTAGGGCTAAAAGGGGGCGCTGGGGCCAACGTCCTGACTTTC. Its translation is CASSLGLKGGAGANVLTF.

The chain carries TRBV28 and TRBJ1-5; TRBD1 is a possible D gene (5 bases). The CDR3 consists of 14 residues. The germline V gene has CDR1 MDHEN and CDR2 SYDVKM. V shed 5 bases and J shed 0 bases, with 8 bases lying between them. The CDR3 loop reads CASSQGYSNQPQHF. The CDR3 DNA is TGTGCCAGCAGTCAGGGATATAGCAATCAGCCCCAGCATTTT.

V is TRBV28 and J is TRBJ2-7; D perhaps matches TRBD1 (5 bases). The CDR3 length is 14 residues. Trimming stripped 6 bases from V and 3 bases from J, with 15 bases between. Germline values: CDR1 MDHEN, CDR2 SYDVKM. The CDR3 region is CASSNRSPIYEQYF. The DNA for the CDR3 is TGTGCCAGCAGCAACAGGTCCCCCATCTACGAGCAGTACTTC.

This clone was recorded once. The chain couples TRBV6-1 to TRBJ1-4; 7 nucleotides line up with TRBD1. The V gene end was trimmed by 4 bases and the J gene end by 2 bases; junction bases not matched to a gene: 16. The CDR3 runs 19 residues. CDR1 MNHNS and CDR2 SASEGT come from the germline V gene. The CDR3 is CASSVTGQLITGTNEKLFF. The CDR3 nucleotides are TGTGCCAGCAGTGTGACAGGGCAATTAATCACGGGGACTAATGAAAAACTGTTTTTT.

A word on this clone: Distinct nucleotide sequences in the sample also encode this CDR3. The genes are TRBV28 and TRBJ2-7; no firm D call. The CDR3 contains 12 residues. Germline CDR1 and CDR2: MDHEN and SYDVKM. V dropped 7 bases and J dropped 4 bases, with 11 bases sitting between them. The DNA of the CDR3 is TGTGCCAGCACGGTCGGGTCTTACGAGCAGTACTTC. Its translation: CASTVGSYEQYF.

The chain joins TRBV2 to TRBJ2-3; 10 bases fit TRBD2. The V gene's germline CDR1 is SNHLY and CDR2 FYNNEI. This CDR3 is 15 amino acids long. With V trimmed by 6 bases and J by 4 bases, 7 bases remained unmatched. Written as DNA, the CDR3 is TGTGCCAGCAGAGCTAGCGGGAGTCGGGCAGATACGCAGTATTTT. Its translation is CASRASGSRADTQYF.

This clone has a single count. The CDR3 DNA reads TGTGCTAGTGGTTTGGGGGTGGGGGGCTCTGGAAACACCATATATTTT. It yields the protein CASGLGVGGSGNTIYF. The rearrangement links TRBV12-5 to TRBJ1-3; a possible D gene is TRBD1 (5 bases). V was pared by 1 base and J by 0 bases, with 10 bases between. Germline loops: CDR1 LGHNT, CDR2 FRNRAP. This CDR3 spans 16 amino acids.

The CDR3 sequence: CASSPQGTSGSTDTQYF. The CDR3 region has the DNA TGTGCCAGCTCACCCCAAGGGACTAGCGGGAGCACAGATACGCAGTATTTT. This rearrangement joins TRBV18 to TRBJ2-3, with 12 bases lining up with TRBD2. Germline-derived CDR1 and CDR2 are KGHSH and LQKENI. The V and J ends lost 3 bases and 0 bases, in that order; junction bases with no gene match: 4. There are 17 residues in the CDR3.

J is TRBJ2-7 and V is TRBV5-6, with D tentatively TRBD1 (6 bases). Germline CDR1 SGHDT, CDR2 YYEEEE. The CDR3 spans 16 residues. Trimming took off 3 bases at V and 4 bases at J, with 20 bases between the two ends. CDR3 sequence reads: CASSSFGTRDLYEQYF. In DNA form, the CDR3 reads TGTGCCAGCAGCTCCTTCGGGACACGGGATTTATACGAGCAGTACTTC.

This rearrangement joins TRBV5-4 to TRBJ1-2, with no clear D. Germline lookup yields CDR1 SGHNT and CDR2 YYREEE (reference sequence). V gave up 0 bases and J gave up 5 bases, with 8 bases separating them. This CDR3 region has 13 residues. The CDR3 DNA sequence: TGTGCCAGCAGCTTGGCCTCGGTATATGGCTACACCTTC. It yields the protein CASSLASVYGYTF.

The chain recombines TRBV30 with TRBJ1-5, with D perhaps TRBD1 (6 bases). V lost 2 bases and J lost 1, with 15 bases in between. The CDR3 has 16 residues. Germline CDR1 reads GTSNPN; CDR2 reads SVGIG (reference sequence). The DNA of the CDR3 is TGTGCCTGGAGTTGGGGGGGCGGGGGAAGCAATCAGCCCCAGCATTTT. Amino acid sequence: CAWSWGGGGSNQPQHF.

The chain couples TRBV2 to TRBJ1-2; the D gene is possibly TRBD1 (6 bases). Germline values: CDR1 SNHLY, CDR2 FYNNEI. Trimming pared 7 bases from V and 7 bases from J, leaving 16 bases between. The CDR3 has 13 amino acids. The CDR3 loop reads CASTLPGVPGYTF. CDR3 coding DNA: TGTGCCAGCACCCTTCCAGGGGTCCCTGGCTACACCTTC.

This clone is a singleton in its sample. The chain is built from TRBV12-5 and TRBJ1-5; D ambiguous. The CDR3 loop spans 17 amino acids. Germline lookup yields CDR1 LGHNT and CDR2 FRNRAP. V was cut by 5 bases and J by 4 bases, with 21 bases left in between. For the CDR3, the DNA is TGTGCTAGTGGTAACCCCCGATATGAGCTACCTAATCAGCCCCAGCATTTT. It encodes CASGNPRYELPNQPQHF.

The V gene is TRBV28, the J gene TRBJ2-1; 9 nucleotides align to TRBD2. The trim removed 8 bases at V and 5 bases at J, leaving 10 bases unmatched. CDR3 length: 15 residues. Germline V gives CDR1 MDHEN, CDR2 SYDVKM. The CDR3 here is CASLRPTSGDNEQFF. DNA for the CDR3: TGTGCCAGCTTACGCCCGACTAGCGGTGACAATGAGCAGTTCTTC.